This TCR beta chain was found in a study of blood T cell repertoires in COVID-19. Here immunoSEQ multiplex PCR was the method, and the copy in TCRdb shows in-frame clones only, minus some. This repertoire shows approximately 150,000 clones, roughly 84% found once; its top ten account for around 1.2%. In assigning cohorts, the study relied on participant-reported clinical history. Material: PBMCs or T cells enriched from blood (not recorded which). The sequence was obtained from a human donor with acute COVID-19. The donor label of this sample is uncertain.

CDR3 nucleotide sequence: TGTGCCACTGACAGGGGAGAGGATCAGCCCCAGCATTTT. Amino acid sequence: CATDRGEDQPQHF. The V call is TRBV7-9, the J call TRBJ1-5, with 8 bases aligning to TRBD1. This CDR3 has 13 residues. Germline V CDR1 and CDR2: SEHNR, FQNEAQ (reference sequence). After removal of 10 bases from V and 5 bases from J, the junction contained 7 bases not matched to a gene.